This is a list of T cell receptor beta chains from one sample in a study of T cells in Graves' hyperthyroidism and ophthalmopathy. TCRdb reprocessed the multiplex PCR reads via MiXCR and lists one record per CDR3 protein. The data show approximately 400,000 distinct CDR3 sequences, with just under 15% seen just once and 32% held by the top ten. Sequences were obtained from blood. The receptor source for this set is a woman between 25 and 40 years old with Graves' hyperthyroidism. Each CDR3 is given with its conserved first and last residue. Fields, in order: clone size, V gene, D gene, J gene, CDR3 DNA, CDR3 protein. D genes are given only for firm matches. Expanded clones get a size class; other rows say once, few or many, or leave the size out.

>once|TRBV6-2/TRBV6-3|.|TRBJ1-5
TGTGCCGGCAGCCTAATTAGCAATCAGCCCCAGCATTTT
CAGSLISNQPQHF
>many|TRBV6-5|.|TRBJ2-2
TGTGCCAGCAGTTACAGTTACAGGTTTCAAGCGGAGCTGTTTTTT
CASSYSYRFQAELFF
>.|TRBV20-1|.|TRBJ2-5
TGCAGTGTCTACCATCAAGAGACCCAGTACTTC
CSVYHQETQYF
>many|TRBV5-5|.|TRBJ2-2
TGTGCCAGCAGACCGCATCCGCCAACCGGGGAGCTGTTTTTT
CASRPHPPTGELFF
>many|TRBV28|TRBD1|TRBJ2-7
TGTGCCAGCAGTTTGGAGGGACAGGGCACCCACGAGCAGTACTTC
CASSLEGQGTHEQYF
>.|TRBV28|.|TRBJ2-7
TGTGCCAGCAGCTACAGGGGTGAGGGACTAGGGTACGAGCAGTACTTC
CASSYRGEGLGYEQYF
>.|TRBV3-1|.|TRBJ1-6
TGTGCCAGCACCTCGATGGGGGGGCAGGGTTCACCCCTCCACTTT
CASTSMGGQGSPLHF
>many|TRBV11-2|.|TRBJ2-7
TGTGCCAGCAGCTTAGAGGGCAATGGGGCCTACGAGCAGTACTTC
CASSLEGNGAYEQYF
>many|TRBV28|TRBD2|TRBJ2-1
TGTGCCAGCAGCCATGGGACTAGCGGGAAACGGTACAATGAGCAGTTCTTC
CASSHGTSGKRYNEQFF
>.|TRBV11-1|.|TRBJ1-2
TGTGCCAGCAGATCGCAGGGAGGGTATGGCTACACCTTC
CASRSQGGYGYTF
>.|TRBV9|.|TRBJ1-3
TGTGCCAGCAGCGTAGAAAAGCAAGTCTTCTCTGGAAACACCATATATTTT
CASSVEKQVFSGNTIYF
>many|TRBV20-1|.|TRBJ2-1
TGCAGTGCTAGATCTCGGACACCCAATGAGCAGTTCTTC
CSARSRTPNEQFF
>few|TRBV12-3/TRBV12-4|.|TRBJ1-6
TGTGCCAGCAGCCTCCAGGCCCACCCCCTCCACTTT
CASSLQAHPLHF
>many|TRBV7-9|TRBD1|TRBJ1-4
TGTGCCAGCAGCCTCGGACAGGCTAGTGAAAAACTGTTTTTT
CASSLGQASEKLFF
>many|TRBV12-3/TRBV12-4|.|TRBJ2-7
TGTGCCAGCAGTCTATCTACCCGTCTCGGCGAGCAGTACTTC
CASSLSTRLGEQYF
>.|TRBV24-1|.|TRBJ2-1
TGTGCCAGCCGGGACCCTTACAATGAGCAGTTCTTC
CASRDPYNEQFF
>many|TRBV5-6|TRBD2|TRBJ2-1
TGTGCCAGCAGCTTGCTCTTATGGGGACGGACTAGCGGGAGCTCCTACAATGAGCAGTTCTTC
CASSLLLWGRTSGSSYNEQFF
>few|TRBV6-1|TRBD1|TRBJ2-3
TGTGCCAGCAGTGCACGGACAGGGGGCCTGTTAGATACGCAGTATTTT
CASSARTGGLLDTQYF
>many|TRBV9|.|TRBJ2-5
TGTGCCAGCAGCGTAGATGCCCGGGTAGAGACCCAGTACTTC
CASSVDARVETQYF
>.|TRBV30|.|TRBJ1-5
TGTGCCTGGAGCCGAGCAAAACAGGGCGGAGGCAATCAGCCCCAGCATTTT
CAWSRAKQGGGNQPQHF
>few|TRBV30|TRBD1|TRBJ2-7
TGTGCCTGGAGTCCCCCCTCGACAGGGAGCTACGAGCAGTACTTC
CAWSPPSTGSYEQYF
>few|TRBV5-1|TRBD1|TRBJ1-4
TGCGCCAGCAGCTGGGGGACAGGCTCCGGTGAAAAACTGTTTTTT
CASSWGTGSGEKLFF
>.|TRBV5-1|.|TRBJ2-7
TGCGCCAGCAGCTTGGGGTTGGTGGCGGCCACAGAATACGAGCAGTACTTC
CASSLGLVAATEYEQYF
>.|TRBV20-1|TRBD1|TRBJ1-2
TGCAGTGCTAGAGATATCTTAGGGACAGCAAATCGAATTAACTATGGCTACACCTTC
CSARDILGTANRINYGYTF
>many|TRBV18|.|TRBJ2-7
TGTGCCAGCTCACGTTACAGCGGTACCACCTACGAGCAGTACTTC
CASSRYSGTTYEQYF
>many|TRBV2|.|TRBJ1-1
TGTGCCAGCAGTTTCAACACTGAAGCTTTCTTT
CASSFNTEAFF
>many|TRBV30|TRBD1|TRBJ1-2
TGTGCCTGGAGCCGGGGACAGGGGGTCGGTGGCTACACCTTC
CAWSRGQGVGGYTF
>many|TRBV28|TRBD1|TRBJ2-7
TGTGCCAGCAGTTTATCAGGGGGCTTTTACGAGCAGTACTTC
CASSLSGGFYEQYF
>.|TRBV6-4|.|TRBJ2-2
TGTGCCAGCAGTGACAGGGAACACACCGGGGAGCTGTTTTTT
CASSDREHTGELFF
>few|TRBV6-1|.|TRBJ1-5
TGTGCCAGCAGTATGTATAGCAATCAGCCCCAGCATTTT
CASSMYSNQPQHF
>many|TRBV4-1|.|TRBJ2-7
TGCGCCAGCAGCCTAACAGCGACCCACTACGAGCAGTACTTC
CASSLTATHYEQYF
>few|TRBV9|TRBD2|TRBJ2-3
TGTGCCAGCAGCATTAGCGGGAGAGTGTACACAGATACGCAGTATTTT
CASSISGRVYTDTQYF
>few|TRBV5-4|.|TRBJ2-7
TGTGCCAGCAGCGCCCCGACAGGTTACGAGCAGTACTTC
CASSAPTGYEQYF
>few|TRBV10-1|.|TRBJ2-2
TGCGCCAGCAGTGAGTTGGGGGCGGGCGCCGGGGAGCTGTTTTTT
CASSELGAGAGELFF
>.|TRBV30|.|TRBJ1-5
TGTGCCTGGAGTGGGAAACCCAATCAGCCCCAGCATTTT
CAWSGKPNQPQHF
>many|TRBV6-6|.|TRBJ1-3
TGTGCCAGCAGTTACTCCGTAAACTCTGGAAACACCATATATTTT
CASSYSVNSGNTIYF
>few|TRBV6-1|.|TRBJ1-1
TGTGCCAGCAGTAGATCAATGGGGGTAGGCACTGAAGCTTTCTTT
CASSRSMGVGTEAFF
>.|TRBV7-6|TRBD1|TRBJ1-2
TGTGCCAGCAGCTTAGCCCCCGGGACAGGGGAAGTCTATGGCTACACCTTC
CASSLAPGTGEVYGYTF
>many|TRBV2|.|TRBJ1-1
TGTGCCAGCAGTGAAAGAATGGGGATGACTGAAGCTTTCTTT
CASSERMGMTEAFF
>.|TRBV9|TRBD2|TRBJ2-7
TGTGCCAGCAGCGTGAGAGCGGGATATATCTACGAGCAGTACTTC
CASSVRAGYIYEQYF
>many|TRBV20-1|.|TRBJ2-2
TGCAGTGCTAGGACTGGGAACACCGGGGAGCTGTTTTTT
CSARTGNTGELFF
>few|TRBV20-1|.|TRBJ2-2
TGCAGTGCTAGAGCGGGCCCCGGGGAGCTGTTTTTT
CSARAGPGELFF